The 32 T cell receptor beta chains listed next were all sequenced from one sample in a study of OX40 agonist ivuxolimab in advanced cancers. Libraries were prepared by immunoSEQ multiplex PCR; TCRdb keeps only in-frame clonotypes and omits some of them. The table shows about 130,000 clones, with approximately 90% occurring only once. The input for sequencing was CD4+ or CD8+ T cells sorted from blood, taken in a trial of the OX40 agonist ivuxolimab. The receptors originated from an adult with an advanced solid tumor such as melanoma, head and neck, liver or kidney cancer.

V usage is TRBV5-6 and J usage is TRBJ2-7; 7 nucleotides line up with TRBD1. CDR1 and CDR2 from the germline V gene are SGHDT and YYEEEE. The ends lost 4 bases at V and 3 bases at J; junction bases unmatched: 10. CDR3 length: 15 amino acids. The CDR3 reads CASSRRDRTYYEQYF. CDR3 DNA: TGTGCCAGCAGCAGAAGGGACAGAACCTACTACGAGCAGTACTTC.

Concerning this clone itself: This same CDR3 is encoded by further DNA sequences in the sample. The V call is TRBV18, the J call TRBJ2-5; D unresolved. Trimming stripped 3 bases from V and 0 bases from J, with 2 bases between. The V gene's germline CDR1 is KGHSH and CDR2 LQKENI. The CDR3 contains 12 residues. CDR3 DNA sequence: TGTGCCAGCTCACCTTACCAAGAGACCCAGTACTTC. Its protein product is CASSPYQETQYF.

The CDR3 DNA sequence: TGTGCCACCAGCAGAGATAAGACAACCCGGGGAGACGAGCAGTACTTC. This sequence encodes CATSRDKTTRGDEQYF. This chain links TRBV15 with TRBJ2-7; D might be TRBD2 (5 bases). CDR1 is LNHNV, CDR2 YYDKDF, per germline (reference sequence). This CDR3 has 16 amino acids. V was shortened by 0 bases and J by 5 bases, with 17 bases between the two germline ends.

This clone was seen just once. The gene calls are TRBV5-4 and TRBJ2-2; no definite D call. With 0 bases removed from V and 0 bases from J, the gap between germline ends came to 6 bases. Germline lookup yields CDR1 SGHNT and CDR2 YYREEE (reference sequence). The CDR3 runs 15 residues. This CDR3 reads CASSLVASNTGELFF. The CDR3 coding sequence is TGTGCCAGCAGCTTGGTCGCGTCGAACACCGGGGAGCTGTTTTTT.

The chain links TRBV6-1 to TRBJ1-4, with no clear D. Germline CDR1 MNHNS, CDR2 SASEGT. The length of the CDR3 is 16 residues. Trimming cost V 0 bases and J 4 bases, with 12 bases left between them. The CDR3 sequence is CASSEAFGPLNEKLFF. The DNA of the CDR3 is TGTGCCAGCAGTGAAGCTTTCGGACCCCTTAATGAAAAACTGTTTTTT.

V and J are TRBV27 and TRBJ1-6; D remains ambiguous. Germline V gene lookup returns CDR1 MNHEY and CDR2 SMNVEV (reference sequence). Trimming took 5 bases from V and 10 from J, leaving 12 bases between them. The CDR3 totals 13 residues. CDR3 bases: TGTGCCAGCAGTACCCTTGAGCACTCACCCCTCCACTTT. Its protein product is CASSTLEHSPLHF.

The chain couples TRBV6-6 to TRBJ2-4; D gene ambiguous. Trimming pared 4 bases from V and 9 bases from J, leaving 7 bases between. The CDR3 spans 11 residues. Germline CDR1 is MNHNY and CDR2 is SVGAGI (reference sequence). The CDR3 nucleotides are TGTGCCAGCAGTTCCCTCAGCATTCAGTACTTC. Translation: CASSSLSIQYF.

The chain recombines TRBV5-1 with TRBJ2-7, with D perhaps being TRBD1 or TRBD2 (5 bases each). Germline V CDR1 and CDR2: SGHRS, YFSETQ. Deletions cut 5 bases from V and 5 bases from J, with 17 bases between. This CDR3 is 14 amino acids long. The DNA of the CDR3 is TGCGCCAGCAGTTCCGGGACCGTTGTACACGAGCAGTACTTC. Its protein product is CASSSGTVVHEQYF.

This rearrangement joins TRBV28 to TRBJ2-7; 8 bases are shared with TRBD1. This CDR3 contains 14 residues. The germline V gene has CDR1 MDHEN and CDR2 SYDVKM. Trimming removed 6 bases from V and 0 bases from J; junction bases left unmatched: 4. In DNA, the CDR3 is TGTGCCAGCAGGGTACAGGGGGGCTCCTACGAGCAGTACTTC. Protein: CASRVQGGSYEQYF.

The rearrangement joins TRBV2 to TRBJ2-5; 11 nucleotides match TRBD2. TRBJ2-7 explains the end of the DNA better; the J call may be wrong. Germline V lookup: CDR1 SNHLY, CDR2 FYNNEI. The CDR3 totals 15 residues. The CDR3 bases are TGTGCCAGCAGTGTAGCGGGAGGGCCATCCTACGAGCAGTACTTC. Amino acid sequence: CASSVAGGPSYEQYF.

This rearrangement joins TRBV4-2 to TRBJ2-7; 8 nucleotides match TRBD2. Unmatched junction bases numbered 5, after V lost 3 bases and J lost 4 bases. Germline-derived CDR1 and CDR2 are LGHNA and YNFKEQ. This CDR3 contains 14 residues. CDR3 coding DNA: TGTGCCAGCAGCCACCGACCGGGGGGGTACGAGCAGTACTTC. It codes for CASSHRPGGYEQYF.

The rearrangement links TRBV27 to TRBJ1-1, with no clear D. This CDR3 contains 13 residues. V shed 4 bases and J shed 0 bases, with 6 bases lying between them. Germline CDR1 reads MNHEY; CDR2 reads SMNVEV (reference sequence). The CDR3 DNA reads as TGTGCCAGCAGTTCCTGGATGAACACTGAAGCTTTCTTT. Protein: CASSSWMNTEAFF.

The chain employs TRBV6-5 and TRBJ1-2; 8 bases map to TRBD1. The ends lost 5 bases at V and 6 bases at J; junction bases unmatched: 8. This CDR3 is 14 amino acids long. Germline CDR1 reads MNHEY; CDR2 reads SVGAGI. The CDR3 DNA reads TGTGCCAGCAGTCTATCGACAGGGGTGCATGGCTACACCTTC. Its translation is CASSLSTGVHGYTF.

The genes are TRBV28 and TRBJ2-7; TRBD2 matches 7 bases. This CDR3 is 14 amino acids long. V trimming: 7 bases; J trimming: 4 bases; junction bases outside the gene matches: 10. Germline V gene data show CDR1 as MDHEN and CDR2 as SYDVKM. The CDR3 region has the DNA TGTGCCAGCAAAGGTAGCGGGCTTCCTTACGAGCAGTACTTC. Translation gives CASKGSGLPYEQYF.

The gene calls are TRBV19 and TRBJ1-3, with D unresolved. Germline CDR1 LNHDA, CDR2 SQIVND (reference sequence). CDR3 length equals 14 residues. Deletions cut 6 bases from V and 0 bases from J, with 9 bases between. Here the CDR3 reads CASRLMVSGNTIYF. CDR3 sequence (DNA): TGTGCCAGTAGGCTTATGGTCTCTGGAAACACCATATATTTT.

The J gene is TRBJ2-7, the V gene TRBV7-2; D is uncertain. Trimming pared 5 bases from V and 1 base from J, leaving 6 bases between. Germline CDR1 and CDR2: SGHTA and FQGNSA. This CDR3 contains 12 residues. CDR3 in DNA: TGTGCCAGCAGCCGACCGTCCTACGAGCAGTACTTC. This translates into CASSRPSYEQYF.

This clone was counted once. The chain carries TRBV19 and TRBJ1-2; D is ambiguous. CDR1 LNHDA and CDR2 SQIVND come from the germline V gene (reference sequence). The CDR3 covers 14 residues. V lost 9 bases and J lost 0, with 14 bases in between. As DNA, the CDR3 is TGTGCCAGCGAGTCAGGTCCCACTAACTATGGCTACACCTTC. Translating gives CASESGPTNYGYTF.

The chain joins TRBV6-1 to TRBJ2-1; D not resolved. The CDR3 spans 13 residues. CDR1 MNHNS and CDR2 SASEGT come from the germline V gene. V lost 10 bases to trimming and J lost 1 base, with 11 bases between them. The CDR3 sequence: CATPDGSYNEQFF. The DNA for the CDR3 is TGTGCCACACCCGACGGTTCCTACAATGAGCAGTTCTTC.

The rearrangement joins TRBV5-5 to TRBJ1-5; possible D gene TRBD1, 6 bases. The CDR3 has 14 amino acids. Germline-derived CDR1 and CDR2 are SGHKS and YYEKEE (reference sequence). Trimming pared 6 bases from V and 4 bases from J, leaving 14 bases between. The CDR3 region is CASTTGTTNQPQHF. CDR3 nucleotide sequence: TGTGCCAGCACCACCGGGACAACAAATCAGCCCCAGCATTTT.

The gene calls are TRBV4-2 and TRBJ2-2; TRBD2 agrees at 7 bases. Germline V CDR1 and CDR2: LGHNA, YNFKEQ. This CDR3 has 20 amino acids. Germline trimming cut 3 bases from V and 4 bases from J; bases unmatched to any gene: 20. CDR3 amino acids: CASSQPPGRAWSWGTGELFF. In DNA form, the CDR3 reads TGTGCCAGCAGCCAGCCCCCGGGGAGGGCCTGGTCCTGGGGCACCGGGGAGCTGTTTTTT.

V is TRBV7-2 and J is TRBJ2-7; TRBD2 aligns across 9 bases. V lost 5 bases to trimming and J lost 7 bases; unmatched junction nucleotides: 12. The CDR3 is 15 residues long. The germline V gene has CDR1 SGHTA and CDR2 FQGNSA. For the CDR3, the DNA is TGTGCCAGCAGCAACACGCCAGCGGGAGGAAGGGAGCAGTACTTC. This translates into CASSNTPAGGREQYF. Based on the CDR3 plus reference TRBV7-2 and TRBJ2-7, the full variable domain is GAGVSQSPSNKVTEKGKDVELRCDPISGHTALYWYRQSLGQGLEFLIYFQGNSAPDKSGLPSDRFSAERTGGSVSTLTIQRTQQEDSAVYLCASSNTPAGGREQYFGPGTRLTVT.

This clone was seen a handful of times. V usage is TRBV6-5 and J usage is TRBJ2-6; D gene uncertain. The CDR3 covers 15 residues. Germline V gene lookup returns CDR1 MNHEY and CDR2 SVGAGI. The ends were cut back, 4 bases at V and 2 bases at J, with 9 bases in the middle. The CDR3 sequence: CASSSQPTGANVLTF. CDR3 DNA sequence: TGTGCCAGCAGTTCTCAACCCACTGGGGCCAACGTCCTGACTTTC.

The chain uses TRBV11-2 and TRBJ1-2; D remains ambiguous. Looked up from germline, CDR1 is SGHAT and CDR2 is FQNNGV. Trimming left V 5 bases short and J 4 bases short, with 17 bases between. The CDR3 is 15 amino acids. The CDR3 region has the DNA TGTGCCAGCAGCGCGCGGGAACGTCCTTCCTATGGCTACACCTTC. Amino acids: CASSARERPSYGYTF.

In its sample, this clone was seen a few times. The rearrangement uses TRBV6-6 and TRBJ1-4; possibly TRBD1 for D (6 bases). In germline, CDR1 is MNHNY, CDR2 SVGAGI (reference sequence). There are 14 residues in the CDR3. The germline V and J ends were trimmed by 5 bases and 8 bases, with 15 bases remaining between them. DNA of the CDR3: TGTGCCAGCAGTCCTCAGGGGTTAGGCGAAAAACTGTTTTTT. Encoded protein: CASSPQGLGEKLFF.

The chain recombines TRBV6-1 with TRBJ1-2; 12 nucleotides agree with TRBD1. After removal of 3 bases from V and 9 bases from J, the junction contained 20 bases not matched to a gene. CDR1 and CDR2 from the germline V gene are MNHNS and SASEGT. The CDR3 covers 19 residues. The DNA of the CDR3 is TGTGCCAGCAGTGAGGTCAAACCGGGACAGGGGGCGGGGTACAGTAGCTACACCTTC. Protein product: CASSEVKPGQGAGYSSYTF.

The chain combines TRBV7-3 with TRBJ2-7; D is undetermined. CDR3 length: 12 amino acids. Trimming stripped 3 bases from V and 3 bases from J, with 6 bases between. The germline V gene has CDR1 SGHTA and CDR2 FQGTGA. The CDR3 DNA reads TGTGCCAGCAGCTTTTCCCGCTACGAGCAGTACTTC. Protein product: CASSFSRYEQYF.

The genes are TRBV6-5 and TRBJ2-2; 10 nucleotides line up with TRBD2. There are 16 residues in the CDR3. The ends lost 2 bases at V and 6 bases at J; junction bases unmatched: 6. CDR1 and CDR2 from the germline V gene are MNHEY and SVGAGI. CDR3 sequence: CASSYASSGSAGELFF. For the CDR3, the DNA is TGTGCCAGCAGTTACGCTTCTAGCGGGAGCGCCGGGGAGCTGTTTTTT.

The chain has TRBV28 and TRBJ1-4; 11 nucleotides match TRBD1. Germline assignment: CDR1 MDHEN and CDR2 SYDVKM. The CDR3 totals 15 residues. With V trimmed by 3 bases and J by 8 bases, 5 bases remained unmatched. For the CDR3, the DNA is TGTGCCAGCAGTTTGGGACAGGGGGGGTTCGAAAAACTGTTTTTT. It translates to CASSLGQGGFEKLFF.

The gene calls are TRBV18 and TRBJ2-7; D gene unclear. The CDR3 sequence is 14 residues long. Germline V gene data show CDR1 as KGHSH and CDR2 as LQKENI. The germline V and J ends were trimmed by 0 bases and 2 bases, with 8 bases remaining between them. Here the CDR3 reads CASSPPSTTYEQYF. The CDR3 DNA sequence: TGTGCCAGCTCACCACCTAGTACCACCTACGAGCAGTACTTC.

The genes are TRBV7-3 and TRBJ2-7; 7 bases are shared with TRBD1. The junction had 10 bases not matched to a gene; V was cut back by 5 bases and J by 6 bases. Germline lookup yields CDR1 SGHTA and CDR2 FQGTGA. This CDR3 region has 14 residues. The CDR3 region is CASSPPGQSSEQYF. CDR3 nucleotides: TGTGCCAGCAGCCCCCCGGGACAGTCAAGCGAGCAGTACTTC. Full variable domain (missing parts from reference TRBV7-3 and TRBJ2-7): GAGVSQTPSNKVTEKGKYVELRCDPISGHTALYWYRQSLGQGPEFLIYFQGTGAADDSGLPNDRFFAVRPEGSVSTLKIQRTERGDSAVYLCASSPPGQSSEQYFGPGTRLTVT.

In its sample, this clone was seen once. The V call is TRBV30, the J call TRBJ2-7, with 8 positions matching TRBD2. Trimming took 0 bases from V and 6 from J; bases not matched to a gene: 7. CDR3 length: 14 residues. Germline V gene sequence: CDR1 GTSNPN, CDR2 SVGIG (reference sequence). This CDR3 is CAWSVLGLAGEQYF. CDR3 DNA sequence: TGTGCCTGGAGTGTTCTGGGGCTAGCGGGCGAGCAGTACTTC.

This chain uses TRBV6-5 with TRBJ1-6; D gene uncertain. Germline V gene lookup returns CDR1 MNHEY and CDR2 SVGAGI. The CDR3 has 15 amino acids. V lost 0 bases and J 6 bases, leaving 9 bases between the germline ends. CDR3 coding DNA: TGTGCCAGCAGTTACTCGGTTCAGTTTAATTCACCCCTCCACTTT. Its protein product is CASSYSVQFNSPLHF.